This record covers a single TCR beta chain. Its antigen remains unknown. Libraries were prepared by immunoSEQ multiplex PCR; TCRdb keeps only in-frame clonotypes and omits some of them. The sample yields about 94,000 clones, 87% seen once. This specimen comes from a study of OX40 agonist ivuxolimab in advanced cancers. Study overall: Of the participants, approximately 44% had some prior anti-PD-1, anti-PD-L1 or anti-CTLA-4 therapy, which was allowed.

General study findings and limits: Both CD4+ and CD8+ T cell populations in blood had undergone clonal expansion by week 6 at 0.1 to 3.0 mg/kg.

The germline V gene encodes CDR1 SGDLS and CDR2 YYNGEE. V dropped 1 base and J dropped 3 bases, with 10 bases sitting between them. The CDR3 sequence is 14 residues long. The clonotype was recovered from an adult with an advanced solid tumor such as melanoma, head and neck, liver or kidney cancer. Here the sequenced sample was CD4+ or CD8+ T cells sorted from blood, taken in a trial of the OX40 agonist ivuxolimab. The chain carries TRBV9 and TRBJ1-1; a weak D match, TRBD1 (5 bases). CDR3 coding DNA: TGTGCCAGCAGCGTACAGGGTAGGGACACTGAAGCTTTCTTT. It translates to CASSVQGRDTEAFF.